This TCR beta chain was captured in a study of shared clonotypes between healthy human individuals. Whole-study findings and limits: Clonotype sharing among donors was expected to depend on sequencing depth. Sampling included only blood; tissue repertoires likely differ. Relative to their counterparts shared across all four donors, non-shared clonotypes exhibited diminished generation probabilities.

Note on this clone: Its antigen is undetermined.

Using immunoSEQ multiplex PCR, the repertoire was profiled, and TCRdb retains in-frame clones only, with some absent. The sample comprises millions of clones, approximately 94% of which are singletons, and 0.85% to 1.3% rests with the top ten. Naive CD8 cells lacked CD45RO and underwent positive selection for CCR7, leaving out terminally differentiated effector memory CD45RA+ cells. Recent acute infections and vaccinations were absent in the healthy HIV-negative adult donors. V lost 0 bases to trimming and J lost 5 bases, with 15 bases between them. Per germline, CDR1 SGDLS and CDR2 YYNGEE. This CDR3 contains 15 residues.

What was sequenced was naive CD8+ T cells sorted from blood. The chain couples TRBV9 to TRBJ2-7; a weak D match, TRBD2 (6 bases). The TCR comes from a man between 18 and 35 years old in good health. This CDR3 reads CASSVGSTSLNEQYF. The CDR3, as DNA: TGTGCCAGCAGCGTAGGGAGTACTAGCCTGAACGAGCAGTACTTC.